This T cell receptor (beta chain) was identified during a study of human T cells and chemical hapten exposure. On the study more broadly: TCR yields differed between samples (mainly from small differences in pooled library volume).

This clonotype was observed a handful of times. Its antigen is not identified. Study-level points and caveats: DPC sensitization produced no change in TCRs with frequency above 1 in 1000.

Described time point: healthy volunteer bleed at 6 weeks. From whole blood left unfractionated, total RNA was extracted. Individual cDNA molecules (in the library) carried attached unique molecular identifiers. Original analysis: From approximately 20,000 to 700,000 TCRs were found per sample, with a median of approximately 96,000. TCRdb passed the RACE reads through MiXCR, listing each CDR3 protein once. The authors' filters were not applied to this entry. The data contain 65,000 to 95,000 distinct CDR3 sequences, around 9.4% of them singletons. What was sequenced was whole blood. This receptor was obtained from a female donor in good health. Some clones in this sample may be carry-over from other donors' samples.

The CDR3 region is CASSYQFGQGIYTDTQYF. The CDR3 nucleotides are TGTGCCAGCAGTTACCAGTTTGGACAGGGGATATACACAGATACGCAGTATTTT. The chain joins TRBV6-2 or TRBV6-3 to TRBJ2-3, with 9 bases fitting TRBD1. CDR1 is MNHEY and CDR2 is SVGEGT in the germline V gene. The CDR3 has 18 residues. Trimming cost V 2 bases and J 2 bases; bases outside gene matches: 11.